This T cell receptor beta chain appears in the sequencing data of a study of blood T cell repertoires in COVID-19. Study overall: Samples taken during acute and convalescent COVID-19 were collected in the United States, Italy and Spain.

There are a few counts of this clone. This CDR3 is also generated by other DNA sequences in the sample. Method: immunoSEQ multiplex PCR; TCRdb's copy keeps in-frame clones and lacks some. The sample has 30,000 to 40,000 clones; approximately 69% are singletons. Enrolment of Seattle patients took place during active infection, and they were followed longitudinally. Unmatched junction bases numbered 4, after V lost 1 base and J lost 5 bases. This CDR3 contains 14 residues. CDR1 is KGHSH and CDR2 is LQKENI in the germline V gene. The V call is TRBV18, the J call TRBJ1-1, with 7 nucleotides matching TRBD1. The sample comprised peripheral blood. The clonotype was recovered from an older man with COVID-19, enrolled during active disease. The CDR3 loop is CASSPQGAGTEAFF. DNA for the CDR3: TGTGCCAGCTCACCACAGGGGGCCGGGACTGAAGCTTTCTTT.